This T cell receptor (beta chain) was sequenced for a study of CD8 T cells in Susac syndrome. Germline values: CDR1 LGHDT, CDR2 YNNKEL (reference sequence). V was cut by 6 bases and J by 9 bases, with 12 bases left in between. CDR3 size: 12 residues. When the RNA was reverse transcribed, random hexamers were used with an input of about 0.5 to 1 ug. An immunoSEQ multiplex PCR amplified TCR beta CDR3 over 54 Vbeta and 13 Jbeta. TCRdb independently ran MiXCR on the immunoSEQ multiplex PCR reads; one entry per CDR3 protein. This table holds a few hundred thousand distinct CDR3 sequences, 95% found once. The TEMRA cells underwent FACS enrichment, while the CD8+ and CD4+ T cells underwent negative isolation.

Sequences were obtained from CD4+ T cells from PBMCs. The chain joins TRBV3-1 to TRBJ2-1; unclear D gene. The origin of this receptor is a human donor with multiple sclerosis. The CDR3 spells CASSQYIGEQFF. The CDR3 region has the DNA TGTGCCAGCAGTCAGTACATTGGTGAGCAGTTCTTC.